The T cell receptor (beta chain) described here comes from a study of T cell changes during pregnancy in multiple sclerosis. The repertoire was sequenced with immunoSEQ multiplex PCR; TCRdb's copy has only in-frame clones and lacks some. Of over 80,000 clones in the sample, around 93% were seen once. Germline V gene sequence: CDR1 SNHLY, CDR2 FYNNEI. With V trimmed by 8 bases and J by 0 bases, 10 bases remained unmatched. The CDR3 sequence is 16 residues long. This clone came up once. Sequences were derived from peripheral blood, sampled in the third trimester of pregnancy. This clonotype originated in a female donor in good health, enrolled as a control in a pregnancy study. The chain couples TRBV2 to TRBJ1-5; 7 nucleotides align to TRBD1. CDR3 residues: CASDDRAYYSNQPQHF. The CDR3 bases are TGTGCCAGCGATGACAGGGCGTATTATAGCAATCAGCCCCAGCATTTT.